This TCR beta chain was found in a study of molecular identifiers for immune sequencing clone quantification. At the level of the study: Replicates partitioned RNA from roughly 21,000 or 96,000 naive CD8 cells into five parts, sequencing four.

Regarding this clonotype: Its antigen is as yet unknown.

Study results and limitations: For effector cells, clones above 20 RNA copies held over 97% of molecules; for naive cells, under 1%. Underestimated sizes of highly expanded clones could result from identical TCR molecules that share a barcode.

Trimming took 0 bases from V and 4 from J, leaving 8 bases between them. CDR1 is SEHNR, CDR2 FQNEAQ, per germline (reference sequence). The length of the CDR3 is 14 residues. TCRdb re-derived calls from the PCR reads in MiXCR, one entry per CDR3 protein. Among about 510,000 distinct CDR3 sequences, roughly a fifth were seen once, and the ten largest hold 0.7% to 1%. This clonotype originated in a human donor in good health. Some libraries in this study had Jurkat cell RNA spiked in. What was sequenced was naive CD8+ T cells from blood, with Jurkat cell RNA spiked in. Subset noted: FACS-sorted CD8+CD4-CCR7+CD45RA+ naive T cells. This sequence joins TRBV7-9 and TRBJ2-3, with D uncertain. The CDR3 DNA reads TGTGCCAGCAGCTTAGCGGGAAGCTCAGATACGCAGTATTTT. Protein: CASSLAGSSDTQYF.